These 19 T cell receptor beta chains originate from one sample sequenced in a study of OX40 agonist ivuxolimab in advanced cancers. Produced via immunoSEQ multiplex PCR; TCRdb's table is partial and in-frame only. The profile shows tens of thousands of clones, approximately 80% of them singletons. Here the sequenced sample was CD4+ or CD8+ T cells sorted from blood, taken in a trial of the OX40 agonist ivuxolimab. These receptors all stem from an adult with an advanced solid tumor such as melanoma, head and neck, liver or kidney cancer.

This rearrangement joins TRBV4-2 to TRBJ1-1; no firm D call. Germline V gives CDR1 LGHNA, CDR2 YNFKEQ. There are 12 residues in the CDR3. Trimming shortened V by 2 bases and J by 0 bases, and 1 base separated the two germline ends. The CDR3 DNA sequence: TGTGCCAGCAGCCAACTGAACACTGAAGCTTTCTTT. Its translation is CASSQLNTEAFF.

The chain couples TRBV7-2 to TRBJ2-5, with 8 bases aligning to TRBD1. The CDR3 has 17 amino acids. Trimming cost V 1 base and J 5 bases; bases outside gene matches: 12. Germline V gene lookup returns CDR1 SGHTA and CDR2 FQGNSA. This chain's CDR3 is CASSLDVRAGGWETQYF. The CDR3 coding sequence is TGTGCCAGCAGCTTAGACGTCCGGGCAGGGGGCTGGGAGACCCAGTACTTC.

CDR3 in amino acids: CASSPISPGRTEAFF. DNA for the CDR3: TGTGCCAGCTCCCCGATCTCCCCAGGGCGGACTGAAGCTTTCTTT. This chain joins TRBV5-4 and TRBJ1-1; maybe TRBD1 (5 bases). CDR3 length equals 15 residues. V was pared by 7 bases and J by 5 bases, with 21 bases between. The germline CDR1 and CDR2 sequences are SGHNT and YYREEE (reference sequence).

This clone was picked up one time. The chain carries TRBV7-3 and TRBJ2-1, with a weak D call TRBD1 (5 bases). Between the trimmed V and J ends, which lost 5 bases and 8 bases, there was a span of 16 bases. Germline V gene sequence: CDR1 SGHTA, CDR2 FQGTGA. The CDR3 has 14 amino acids. The CDR3 DNA reads TGTGCCAGCAGCCGAACCGACAGCCCCCATGAGCAGTTCTTC. It translates to CASSRTDSPHEQFF.

This clone has just one count. V gene TRBV15 combines with J gene TRBJ1-6; a weak D match, TRBD1 (6 bases). CDR3 length equals 17 residues. V was shortened by 5 bases and J by 5 bases, with 19 bases between the two germline ends. Germline loops: CDR1 LNHNV, CDR2 YYDKDF (reference sequence). DNA for the CDR3: TGTGCCACCAGCTGGGCTCCCGGAGGGGGGAATAATTCACCCCTCCACTTT. Amino acid sequence: CATSWAPGGGNNSPLHF.

Worth noting for this clone: The sample has other DNA sequences that encode this CDR3 too. The J gene is TRBJ1-3, the V gene TRBV9, with D hard to call. The CDR3 has 16 amino acids. Deletions cut 0 bases from V and 0 bases from J, with 10 bases between. Germline V gene lookup returns CDR1 SGDLS and CDR2 YYNGEE. CDR3 residues: CASSVGAGHSGNTIYF. The CDR3 coding sequence is TGTGCCAGCAGCGTAGGGGCAGGCCACTCTGGAAACACCATATATTTT.

In DNA form, the CDR3 reads TGTGCCAGCAGCGCAGGAGGGCATCGGTCACCCCTCCACTTT. Its translation: CASSAGGHRSPLHF. V gene TRBV6-4 combines with J gene TRBJ1-6, with D uncertain. CDR1 and CDR2 (germline): MRHNA, SNTAGT. The CDR3 has 14 amino acids. Between the trimmed V and J ends, which lost 6 bases and 10 bases, there was a span of 16 bases.

This clone was seen more than once but under ten times. V gene TRBV7-7 combines with J gene TRBJ2-5, with D perhaps matching TRBD1 or TRBD2 (5 bases each). CDR1 and CDR2 (germline): SSHAT, FNYEAQ (reference sequence). The CDR3 consists of 14 residues. With 5 bases removed from V and 5 bases from J, the gap between germline ends came to 15 bases. For the CDR3, the DNA is TGTGCCAGCAGCCCCTCGGGATGGGGCGAGACCCAGTACTTC. Encoded protein: CASSPSGWGETQYF.

The J gene is TRBJ1-6, the V gene TRBV5-4; 7 bases match TRBD1. CDR3 length: 14 residues. V gave up 2 bases and J gave up 17 bases; unmatched junction bases: 13. CDR1 is SGHNT, CDR2 YYREEE, per germline (reference sequence). CDR3 in amino acids: CASSLQGIPHSVHF. The CDR3 DNA follows: TGTGCCAGCAGCTTACAGGGGATCCCCCACTCCGTCCACTTT.

This clone has a handful of counts. This chain uses TRBV23-1 with TRBJ1-2; 10 bases agree with TRBD1. TRBV23-1 is assigned to the ORF class and has an uncertain function. V trimming: 2 bases; J trimming: 6 bases; junction bases outside the gene matches: 9. The CDR3 sequence is 16 residues long. Written as DNA, the CDR3 is TGCGCCAGCAGTCAAATCCCGACAGGGGGCAAGGATGGCTACACCTTC. As protein: CASSQIPTGGKDGYTF.

V and J are TRBV7-9 and TRBJ2-5; D gene uncertain. Germline V gene data show CDR1 as SEHNR and CDR2 as FQNEAQ (reference sequence). V was pared by 2 bases and J by 5 bases, with 9 bases between. The CDR3 length is 13 residues. The CDR3 DNA reads TGTGCCAGCAGCTTAAATCCGTTGGAGACCCAGTACTTC. Protein sequence: CASSLNPLETQYF.

This sequence joins TRBV19 and TRBJ2-1; either TRBD1 or TRBD2 may fit D (6 bases each). Germline CDR1 is LNHDA and CDR2 is SQIVND (reference sequence). The CDR3 covers 16 residues. Trimming cost V 8 bases and J 2 bases, with 19 bases left between them. The CDR3 DNA reads as TGTGCCAGTGCCTCTGACGGGGGCACGGCCTACAATGAGCAGTTCTTC. Its protein product is CASASDGGTAYNEQFF.

The sample holds many counts of this clone. The sample carries other DNA sequences with the same CDR3. The chain uses TRBV5-1 and TRBJ1-3, with unresolved D. The CDR3 length is 14 residues. V was shortened by 0 bases and J by 0 bases, with 4 bases between the two germline ends. Germline CDR1 and CDR2: SGHRS and YFSETQ. CDR3 in DNA: TGCGCCAGCAGCTTGGGAAGCTCTGGAAACACCATATATTTT. Its translation is CASSLGSSGNTIYF. The full variable domain, with the rest looked up from reference TRBV5-1 and TRBJ1-3, is KAGVTQTPRYLIKTRGQQVTLSCSPISGHRSVSWYQQTPGQGLQFLFEYFSETQRNKGNFPGRFSGRQFSNSRSEMNVSTLELGDSALYLCASSLGSSGNTIYFGEGSWLTVV.

The V gene is TRBV7-6, the J gene TRBJ2-7, with D possibly TRBD2 on 5 matching bases. Germline CDR1 reads SGHVS; CDR2 reads FNYEAQ. The CDR3 is 14 residues long. Trimming removed 0 bases from V and 5 bases from J, with 11 bases in between. The CDR3 sequence is CASSLARTRDEQYF. For the CDR3, the DNA is TGTGCCAGCAGCTTAGCCCGTACGAGGGACGAGCAGTACTTC. Supplemented by reference TRBV7-6 and TRBJ2-7, the full variable domain reads GAGVSQSPRYKVTKRGQDVALRCDPISGHVSLYWYRQALGQGPEFLTYFNYEAQQDKSGLPNDRFSAERPEGSISTLTIQRTEQRDSAMYRCASSLARTRDEQYFGPGTRLTVT.

V gene TRBV27 combines with J gene TRBJ2-7, with D hard to call. The CDR3 is made up of 13 amino acids. Trimming removed 6 bases at V and 0 bases at J, with 9 bases between. From germline, CDR1 is MNHEY and CDR2 SMNVEV (reference sequence). CDR3 sequence: CASRAGPSYEQYV. CDR3 coding DNA: TGTGCCAGCAGGGCCGGACCCTCCTACGAGCAGTACGTC.

The chain uses TRBV11-2 and TRBJ1-1; D is uncertain. There are 14 residues in the CDR3. The V gene's germline CDR1 is SGHAT and CDR2 FQNNGV. The V and J ends lost 3 bases and 0 bases respectively, with 8 bases between them. The CDR3 DNA is TGTGCCAGCAGCTTCGGTTACATGAACACTGAAGCTTTCTTT. Residues: CASSFGYMNTEAFF.

Here the CDR3 reads CASIDARSQETQYF. The CDR3 coding sequence is TGTGCCAGCATCGACGCCAGGTCCCAAGAGACCCAGTACTTC. The V and J genes are TRBV2 and TRBJ2-5; D is unresolved. Trimming stripped 7 bases from V and 1 base from J, with 13 bases between. Germline CDR1 SNHLY, CDR2 FYNNEI. The CDR3 is made up of 14 amino acids.

V and J are TRBV5-6 and TRBJ2-3; D could derive from TRBD1 or TRBD2 (5 bases each). CDR1 SGHDT and CDR2 YYEEEE come from the germline V gene. The CDR3 runs to 16 residues. V was shortened by 1 base and J by 3 bases, with 15 bases between the two germline ends. Written as DNA, the CDR3 is TGTGCCAGCAGCTTGCCGGGGACCCTGGTTACAGATACGCAGTATTTT. Translating it yields CASSLPGTLVTDTQYF.

The V call is TRBV15, the J call TRBJ2-6, with D unresolved. The CDR3 spans 19 residues. Trimming shortened V by 1 base and J by 0 bases, and 16 bases separated the two germline ends. Germline-derived CDR1 and CDR2 are LNHNV and YYDKDF (reference sequence). Here the CDR3 reads CATSRGAGEGNSGANVLTF. The CDR3 region has the DNA TGTGCCACCAGCAGAGGGGCAGGAGAAGGGAACTCTGGGGCCAACGTCCTGACTTTC.